This record looks at one T cell receptor (beta chain) sequence and its context. Its antigen is unknown. This sample was included in a study of cytomegalovirus exposure and HLA in healthy donors. For the study at large: Clustering assigned about four fifths of the approximately 400 genotyped donors to the Caucasian-associated ancestry cluster.

Regarding the study as a whole: Highly shared variants forming one cluster were likely a sequencing artifact.

PCR used 60 Vbeta primers and 13 Jbeta primers. Libraries were prepared by immunoSEQ multiplex PCR; TCRdb keeps only in-frame clonotypes and omits some of them. Among 65,000 to 90,000 clones listed, 75% were seen once. The V gene's germline CDR1 is MDHEN and CDR2 SYDVKM. CDR3 size: 16 residues. Losses at the gene ends were 6 bases for V and 7 bases for J; bases not matched to a gene: 12. Sequencing was performed on PBMCs. The receptor comes from a man between 70 and 80 years old in good health and CMV-seronegative. The genes are TRBV28 and TRBJ1-6, with 7 bases identical to TRBD1. The CDR3 spells CASSLPSTGLNSPLHF. In DNA, the CDR3 is TGTGCCAGCAGCCTACCCTCGACAGGGTTGAATTCACCCCTCCACTTT. The complete variable domain, with remaining parts taken from reference TRBV28 and TRBJ1-6, reads DVKVTQSSRYLVKRTGEKVFLECVQDMDHENMFWYRQDPGLGLRLIYFSYDVKMKEKGDIPEGYSVSREKKERFSLILESASTNQTSMYLCASSLPSTGLNSPLHFGNGTRLTVT.